Sequencing of this T cell receptor beta chain was carried out in a study of cytotoxic CD8 clonotypes in ibrutinib-treated CLL. V shed 2 bases and J shed 8 bases, with 30 bases lying between them. This CDR3 region has 19 residues. CDR1 and CDR2 (germline): SGHVS, FNYEAQ. Produced via immunoSEQ multiplex PCR; TCRdb's table is partial and in-frame only. This table holds about 24,000 clones, approximately 71% found once. The V gene is TRBV7-6, the J gene TRBJ1-2; the D gene is possibly TRBD1 (5 bases). The material was PBMCs, obtained after 12 months of ibrutinib treatment. The sequence was obtained from a human donor with chronic lymphocytic leukemia. The CDR3 spells CASSLIRFGWGGPLWGYTF. In DNA, the CDR3 is TGTGCCAGCAGCTTAATTAGGTTCGGGTGGGGGGGTCCCCTATGGGGCTACACCTTC.